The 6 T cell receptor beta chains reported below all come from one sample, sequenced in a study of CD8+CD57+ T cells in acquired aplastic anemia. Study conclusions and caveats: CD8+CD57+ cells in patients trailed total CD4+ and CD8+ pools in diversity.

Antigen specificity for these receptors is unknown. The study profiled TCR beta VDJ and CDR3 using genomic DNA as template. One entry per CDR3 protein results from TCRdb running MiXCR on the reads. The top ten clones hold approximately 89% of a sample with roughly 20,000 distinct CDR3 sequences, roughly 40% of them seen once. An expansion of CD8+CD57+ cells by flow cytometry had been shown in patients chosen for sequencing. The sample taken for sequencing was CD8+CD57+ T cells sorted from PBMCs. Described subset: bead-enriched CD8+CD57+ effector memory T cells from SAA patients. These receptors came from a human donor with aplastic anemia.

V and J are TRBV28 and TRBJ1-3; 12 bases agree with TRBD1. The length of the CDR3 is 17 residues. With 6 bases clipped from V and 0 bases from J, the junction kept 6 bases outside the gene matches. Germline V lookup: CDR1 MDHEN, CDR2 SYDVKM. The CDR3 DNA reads TGTGCCAGCAGCGTAGGGACAGGGGGCCTCTCTGGAAACACCATATATTTT. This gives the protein CASSVGTGGLSGNTIYF.

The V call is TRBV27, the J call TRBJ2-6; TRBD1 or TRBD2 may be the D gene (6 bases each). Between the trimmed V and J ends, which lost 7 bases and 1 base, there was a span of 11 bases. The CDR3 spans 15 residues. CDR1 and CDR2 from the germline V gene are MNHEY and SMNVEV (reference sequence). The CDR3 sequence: CASTQGGSGANVLTF. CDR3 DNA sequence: TGTGCCAGCACCCAAGGGGGGTCTGGGGCCAACGTCCTGACTTTC.

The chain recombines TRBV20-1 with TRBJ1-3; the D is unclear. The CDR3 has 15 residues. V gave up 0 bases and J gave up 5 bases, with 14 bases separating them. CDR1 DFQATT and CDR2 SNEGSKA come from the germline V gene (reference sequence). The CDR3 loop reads CSARDEAGRRNTIYF. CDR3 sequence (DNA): TGCAGTGCTAGAGATGAGGCAGGTCGGAGAAACACCATATATTTT.

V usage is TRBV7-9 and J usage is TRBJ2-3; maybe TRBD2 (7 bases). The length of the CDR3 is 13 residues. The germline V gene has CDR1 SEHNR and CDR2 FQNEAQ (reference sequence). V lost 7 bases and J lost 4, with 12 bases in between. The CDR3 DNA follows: TGTGCCAGCAAAAGGGGGGGGGCAGATACGCAGTATTTT. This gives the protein CASKRGGADTQYF.

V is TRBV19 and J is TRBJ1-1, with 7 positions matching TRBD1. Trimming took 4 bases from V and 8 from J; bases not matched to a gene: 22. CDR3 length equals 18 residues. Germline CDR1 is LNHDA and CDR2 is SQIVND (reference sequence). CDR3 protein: CASSKSGTARQFTLEAFF. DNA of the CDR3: TGTGCCAGTAGTAAATCCGGGACAGCGCGCCAATTTACACTGGAAGCTTTCTTT.

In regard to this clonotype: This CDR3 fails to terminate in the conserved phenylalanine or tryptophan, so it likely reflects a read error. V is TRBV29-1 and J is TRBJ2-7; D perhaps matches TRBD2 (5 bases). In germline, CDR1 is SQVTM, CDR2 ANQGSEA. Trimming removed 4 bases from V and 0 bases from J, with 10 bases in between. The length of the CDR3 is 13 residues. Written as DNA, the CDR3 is TGCAGCGTTGGATCCCGGGACTCCTACGAGCAGTACCTC. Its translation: CSVGSRDSYEQYL.